One sample yielded the 22 T cell receptor beta chains listed below, sequenced in a study of cytomegalovirus exposure and HLA in healthy donors. This table comes from immunoSEQ multiplex PCR, and its TCRdb copy is limited to in-frame clones, with some not included. The data hold about 76,000 clones, with roughly 94% observed a single time. The sequencing sample was made of PBMCs. The receptors here all came from a woman between 18 and 29 years old in good health and CMV-seronegative.

This rearrangement joins TRBV5-6 to TRBJ1-4; 7 positions agree with TRBD1. Losses at the gene ends were 2 bases for V and 6 bases for J; bases not matched to a gene: 1. The CDR3 is 13 amino acids. Germline V gene sequence: CDR1 SGHDT, CDR2 YYEEEE. The CDR3 protein is CASSFTGDEKLFF. The CDR3 DNA follows: TGTGCCAGCAGCTTCACAGGGGATGAAAAACTGTTTTTT.

The V and J genes are TRBV18 and TRBJ2-6; 7 bases are shared with TRBD1. The CDR3 length is 15 residues. Germline assignment: CDR1 KGHSH and CDR2 LQKENI. Trimming took 6 bases from V and 2 from J; bases not matched to a gene: 4. The CDR3, as DNA: TGTGCCAGCTCCCTCCAGGGGGCTGGGGCCAACGTCCTGACTTTC. This gives the protein CASSLQGAGANVLTF.

The V call is TRBV6-1, the J call TRBJ1-4, with unresolved D. V lost 1 base and J 4 bases, leaving 7 bases between the germline ends. CDR1 and CDR2 (germline): MNHNS, SASEGT. The CDR3 length is 14 residues. The CDR3 DNA follows: TGTGCCAGCAGTGAAGATCGACTTAATGAAAAACTGTTTTTT. Its protein is CASSEDRLNEKLFF.

The CDR3 sequence is CATSRVFVRVREPNTGELFF. Written as DNA, the CDR3 is TGTGCCACCAGCAGAGTCTTTGTTCGTGTCAGGGAACCAAACACCGGGGAGCTGTTTTTT. The rearrangement links TRBV15 to TRBJ2-2, with D tentatively TRBD1 (5 bases). V gave up 1 base and J gave up 2 bases, with 23 bases separating them. CDR1 is LNHNV, CDR2 YYDKDF, per germline (reference sequence). The CDR3 is 20 amino acids.

The chain carries TRBV10-3 and TRBJ2-1; possibly TRBD1 for D (6 bases). The CDR3 contains 15 residues. Trimming removed 3 bases from V and 9 bases from J, with 18 bases in between. The germline V gene has CDR1 ENHRY and CDR2 SYGVKD. CDR3 amino acids: CAISEQGGDRGEQFF. For the CDR3, the DNA is TGTGCCATCAGTGAACAGGGTGGAGATCGGGGTGAGCAGTTCTTC.

The chain carries TRBV9 and TRBJ2-1; 13 bases fit TRBD2. After removal of 4 bases from V and 7 bases from J, the junction contained 8 bases not matched to a gene. The length of the CDR3 is 16 residues. The germline V gene encodes CDR1 SGDLS and CDR2 YYNGEE. The CDR3: CASSTRLAGGINEQFF. The CDR3 DNA reads TGTGCCAGCAGCACCCGACTAGCGGGGGGTATAAATGAGCAGTTCTTC.

The chain combines TRBV2 with TRBJ2-2, with D perhaps matching TRBD1 (6 bases). CDR3 length: 15 amino acids. The V end lost 6 bases, the J end lost 5 bases, and 16 bases lay between the germline ends. The germline CDR1 and CDR2 sequences are SNHLY and FYNNEI. CDR3 in amino acids: CASSQSQGTTGELFF. The CDR3 DNA follows: TGTGCCAGCAGCCAATCACAGGGTACGACCGGGGAGCTGTTTTTT.

The chain recombines TRBV11-2 with TRBJ2-2; the D gene is possibly TRBD2 (6 bases). Germline V lookup: CDR1 SGHAT, CDR2 FQNNGV. The CDR3 covers 15 residues. The V end was cut by 5 bases, the J end by 1 base, with 11 bases between. The CDR3 region is CASSRGDGNTGELFF. The CDR3 DNA follows: TGTGCCAGCAGCCGCGGGGACGGGAACACCGGGGAGCTGTTTTTT.

The V and J genes are TRBV5-1 and TRBJ2-7; the D gene is possibly TRBD1 (5 bases). CDR1 is SGHRS and CDR2 is YFSETQ in the germline V gene. The CDR3 runs to 14 residues. Trimming cost V 4 bases and J 5 bases, with 16 bases left between them. This CDR3 reads CASSTTVFLHEQYF. The CDR3 coding sequence is TGCGCCAGCAGCACGACAGTATTCCTCCACGAGCAGTACTTC.

The V and J genes are TRBV6-1 and TRBJ2-7; TRBD2 matches 7 bases. Germline CDR1 reads MNHNS; CDR2 reads SASEGT. The CDR3 has 15 amino acids. V lost 0 bases to trimming and J lost 3 bases; unmatched junction nucleotides: 5. CDR3 protein: CASSEARLAVYEQYF. CDR3 nucleotide sequence: TGTGCCAGCAGTGAAGCTAGGCTAGCGGTCTACGAGCAGTACTTC.

Concerning this clone itself: Other DNA sequences from this sample encode an identical CDR3 as well. V is TRBV9 and J is TRBJ1-2; 7 bases are a match to TRBD1. Trimming took 3 bases from V and 4 from J; bases not matched to a gene: 6. The V gene's germline CDR1 is SGDLS and CDR2 YYNGEE. The CDR3 length is 14 residues. The CDR3 DNA reads as TGTGCCAGCAGCGGGACAGGAGAGCGCTATGGCTACACCTTC. This sequence encodes CASSGTGERYGYTF.

The chain combines TRBV19 with TRBJ2-2, with 7 bases fitting TRBD1. The germline V gene has CDR1 LNHDA and CDR2 SQIVND (reference sequence). The V gene end was trimmed by 5 bases and the J gene end by 2 bases; junction bases not matched to a gene: 5. The CDR3 has 15 amino acids. As DNA, the CDR3 is TGTGCCAGTAGTGGGGGACAGCTCAACACCGGGGAGCTGTTTTTT. Translation: CASSGGQLNTGELFF.

The V call is TRBV7-9, the J call TRBJ2-1, with 7 bases lining up with TRBD1. The CDR3 contains 14 residues. V shed 3 bases and J 10 bases; nucleotides not matched to a gene: 9. The germline V gene encodes CDR1 SEHNR and CDR2 FQNEAQ (reference sequence). This CDR3 is CASSFPTGSEEQFF. In nucleotides, the CDR3 is TGTGCCAGCAGCTTCCCGACAGGGAGTGAGGAGCAGTTCTTC. Together with reference TRBV7-9 and TRBJ2-1, the CDR3 gives the full variable domain: DTGVSQNPRHKITKRGQNVTFRCDPISEHNRLYWYRQTLGQGPEFLTYFQNEAQLEKSRLLSDRFSAERPKGSFSTLEIQRTEQGDSAMYLCASSFPTGSEEQFFGPGTRLTVL.

The genes are TRBV6-1 and TRBJ2-2; tentative D call: TRBD2 (7 bases). In germline, CDR1 is MNHNS, CDR2 SASEGT. The CDR3 is made up of 15 amino acids. V gave up 1 base and J gave up 7 bases, with 13 bases separating them. The CDR3 sequence: CASSEEGGRGGELFF. The CDR3 nucleotides read TGTGCCAGCAGTGAAGAGGGGGGGCGTGGCGGGGAGCTGTTTTTT.

The chain uses TRBV19 and TRBJ2-7, with 10 bases that match TRBD2. The CDR3 loop spans 14 amino acids. Germline V gives CDR1 LNHDA, CDR2 SQIVND (reference sequence). V gave up 9 bases and J gave up 2 bases; unmatched junction bases: 7. DNA of the CDR3: TGTGCCAGCAGCTTAGCGGGGGGCCCCTACGAGCAGTACTTC. Its translation is CASSLAGGPYEQYF.

The rearrangement links TRBV7-2 to TRBJ1-6; 9 bases align to TRBD1. The CDR3 is made up of 15 amino acids. After removal of 3 bases from V and 7 bases from J, the junction contained 4 bases not matched to a gene. The V gene's germline CDR1 is SGHTA and CDR2 FQGNSA. The CDR3 DNA is TGTGCCAGCAGCTTTCGACAGGGGGACAATTCACCCCTCCACTTT. Translation: CASSFRQGDNSPLHF.

The V and J genes are TRBV7-2 and TRBJ1-2; D remains unclear. The CDR3 runs to 16 residues. Germline CDR1 and CDR2: SGHTA and FQGNSA. The V end lost 1 base, the J end lost 7 bases, and 19 bases lay between the germline ends. The CDR3 DNA sequence: TGTGCCAGCAGCTTAGTGATCGGAAATCTACCGGGTGGCTACACCTTC. Its translation is CASSLVIGNLPGGYTF.

V and J are TRBV7-3 and TRBJ2-6, with no clear D. Deletions cut 3 bases from V and 1 base from J, with 7 bases between. Germline CDR1 SGHTA, CDR2 FQGTGA. This CDR3 is built from 15 residues. The DNA of the CDR3 is TGTGCCAGCAGCTTTGGGCCATCTGGGGCCAACGTCCTGACTTTC. Translation: CASSFGPSGANVLTF.

The rearrangement joins TRBV7-9 to TRBJ1-1; D perhaps matches TRBD1 (5 bases). The CDR3 spans 13 residues. CDR1 and CDR2 from the germline V gene are SEHNR and FQNEAQ (reference sequence). V lost 3 bases to trimming and J lost 5 bases, with 10 bases between them. The CDR3 loop reads CASSLNYRTEAFF. CDR3 coding DNA: TGTGCCAGCAGCTTGAACTACAGGACTGAAGCTTTCTTT.

V gene TRBV28 combines with J gene TRBJ1-5, with 9 bases aligning to TRBD1. Germline V gives CDR1 MDHEN, CDR2 SYDVKM. Trimming took 5 bases from V and 4 from J; bases not matched to a gene: 3. The CDR3 has 14 amino acids. CDR3 coding DNA: TGTGCCAGCAGTAGGACAGGGGAAAATCAGCCCCAGCATTTT. Protein sequence: CASSRTGENQPQHF.

This clone has only one observation. The rearrangement links TRBV7-2 to TRBJ2-1; 7 bases agree with TRBD1. Germline CDR1 reads SGHTA; CDR2 reads FQGNSA. The CDR3 runs 17 residues. Germline trimming cut 2 bases from V and 2 bases from J; bases unmatched to any gene: 9. The CDR3 sequence is CASSLMEQGPAYNEQFF. The CDR3, as DNA: TGTGCCAGCAGCTTAATGGAACAGGGGCCCGCCTACAATGAGCAGTTCTTC. The full variable domain, its missing parts supplied by reference TRBV7-2 and TRBJ2-1, is GAGVSQSPSNKVTEKGKDVELRCDPISGHTALYWYRQSLGQGLEFLIYFQGNSAPDKSGLPSDRFSAERTGGSVSTLTIQRTQQEDSAVYLCASSLMEQGPAYNEQFFGPGTRLTVL.

This sequence joins TRBV7-9 and TRBJ1-1, with a tentative D call TRBD1 (5 bases). This CDR3 is 13 amino acids long. The V gene lost 4 bases and the J gene lost 11 bases, with 17 bases spanning the gap. CDR1 is SEHNR, CDR2 FQNEAQ, per germline (reference sequence). The CDR3 spells CASSWGRVPGAFF. In DNA, the CDR3 is TGTGCCAGCAGCTGGGGCAGGGTTCCGGGCGCTTTCTTT.